This T cell receptor beta chain appears in the sequencing data of a study of shared clonotypes between healthy human individuals. Points from the study as a whole: Larger richness was generally estimated for naive than memory subsets. Rarefaction exposed incomplete sorted-subset sequencing despite large depth. In this cohort, only blood was sampled, and tissue repertoires likely differ.

How the authors handled the data: Junction-only sequences without quality scores came from ImmunoSEQ, so filtering differed. The method was immunoSEQ multiplex PCR; TCRdb's version includes in-frame clones alone and lacks a portion of them. V, J and clone size reflect that table, while D and trimming were determined from the DNA. In the table there are 2 million to 2.5 million clones, 93% of which are singletons. Trimming took off 1 base at V and 3 bases at J, with 12 bases between the two ends. The CDR3 loop spans 15 amino acids. In germline, CDR1 is SEHNR, CDR2 FQNEAQ (reference sequence). With regard to this clone: Its matching antigen is unknown.

The chain combines TRBV7-9 with TRBJ1-1; D might be TRBD1 (6 bases). Sequenced material: naive CD4+ T cells from PBMCs. Subset here: CD45RA+ positively selected. This clonotype was obtained from a man aged 18 to 29 in good health. Some clones in this sample may be carry-over from other donors' samples. CDR3 coding DNA: TGTGCCAGCAGCTTAGTTTCAGGGGAGTACACTGAAGCTTTCTTT. Its protein is CASSLVSGEYTEAFF.